What follows is one T cell receptor (beta chain) and its context. The assay was immunoSEQ multiplex PCR, and TCRdb's table has in-frame clones only and misses some. The repertoire includes fewer than 300,000 clones, approximately 85% of them detected once, and roughly 4.3% sits in the top ten. Germline lookup yields CDR1 SQVTM and CDR2 ANQGSEA. The length of the CDR3 is 15 residues. Unmatched junction bases numbered 8, after V lost 3 bases and J lost 1 base. This sample is part of a study of blood T cell repertoires in COVID-19. This study enrolled people aged 18 to 89 from about two dozen US geographic areas. Symptom resolution, clearance, or two negative PCRs marked donors in Cohort 3 as recovered.

Sequenced: PBMCs or T cells enriched from blood (not recorded which). The chain combines TRBV29-1 with TRBJ1-2, with 7 bases aligning to TRBD1. The sequence derives from a woman in her thirties who had recovered from COVID-19. In DNA, the CDR3 is TGCAGCGTTGAGAAACGGGACAGATTTAACTATGGCTACACCTTC. Its translation is CSVEKRDRFNYGYTF.